This T cell receptor (beta chain) came from a study of T-cell memory formation after mild COVID-19. TCRdb independently ran MiXCR on the 5' RACE reads; one entry per CDR3 protein. The sample has more than 250,000 distinct CDR3 sequences; under 20% are singletons. The CDR3 is 15 amino acids. V dropped 5 bases and J dropped 5; count of bases not matched to a gene: 9. The germline CDR1 and CDR2 sequences are SGHAT and FQNNGV. The TCR comes from a man younger than 35 who had mild COVID-19 (a few samples of this study predate the infection). Cell type and time point are not known. Sequenced material: PBMCs or a T cell subset sorted from them (not recorded which). The V gene is TRBV11-2, the J gene TRBJ2-5, with 9 bases identical to TRBD1. The CDR3 here is CASSPAGTGRETQYF. In nucleotides, the CDR3 is TGTGCCAGCAGCCCCGCCGGGACAGGGCGGGAGACCCAGTACTTC. The full variable domain, completed using reference TRBV11-2 and TRBJ2-5, is EAGVAQSPRYKIIEKRQSVAFWCNPISGHATLYWYQQILGQGPKLLIQFQNNGVVDDSQLPKDRFSAERLKGVDSTLKIQPAKLEDSAVYLCASSPAGTGRETQYFGPGTRLLVL.